These 10 T cell receptor beta chains were all obtained from the same sample, sequenced in a study of blood T cell repertoires in COVID-19 (TCRdb year 2020). Receptors were amplified or captured by the immunoSEQ multiplex PCR assay. TCRdb mirrors the immuneACCESS table, restricted to in-frame sequences. Some clones are absent from its copies; in checked studies, under half trace to an unresolved V gene, and the reason for the others is unknown. Within this sample are a few hundred thousand clones, with 90% of them counted one time only. Jointly, the top ten make up over 12% of the sample. Sequencing used PBMCs or T cells enriched from blood (not recorded which). The receptors derive from a man aged 25 to 45 who had been exposed to COVID-19.

The chain employs TRBV5-1 and TRBJ1-2; D is perhaps TRBD1 (6 bases). V lost 3 bases and J 3 bases, leaving 18 bases between the germline ends. The germline gives CDR1 SGHRS, CDR2 YFSETQ. CDR3 length: 16 residues. The DNA for the CDR3 is TGCGCCAGCAGCTGGGCCGCGGGGGGCGCGGACTATGGCTACACCTTC. Protein product: CASSWAAGGADYGYTF.

The rearrangement links TRBV6-7 to TRBJ2-3; 14 bases are a match to TRBD2. TRBV6-7 is known as an ORF, though its function is uncertain. The CDR3 covers 18 residues. Trimming cost V 4 bases and J 6 bases; bases outside gene matches: 12. CDR3 in DNA: TGTGCCAGCAGTTCCCGGACTAGCGGGGGGTCTAGCAAGGATACGCAGTATTTT. This encodes CASSSRTSGGSSKDTQYF.

This clone has only one observation. The chain carries TRBV19 and TRBJ2-7; 8 bases match TRBD1. This CDR3 is 16 amino acids long. V lost 3 bases to trimming and J lost 6 bases; unmatched junction nucleotides: 13. Germline CDR1 LNHDA, CDR2 SQIVND (reference sequence). In DNA, the CDR3 is TGTGCCAGTAGTATCCTCGTAGGGACAGGCGCCACCGAGCAGTACTTC. Its translation is CASSILVGTGATEQYF.

The sample holds one count of this clone. CDR3 nucleotide sequence: TGTGCCAGCCTTGGGACAGTTCAGCAGTACTTC. Translated, it gives CASLGTVQQYF. The chain is built from TRBV2 and TRBJ2-7; 7 bases are a match to TRBD1. Looked up from germline, CDR1 is SNHLY and CDR2 is FYNNEI. The junction had 6 bases not matched to a gene; V was cut back by 8 bases and J by 8 bases. This CDR3 is built from 11 residues.

The chain employs TRBV19 and TRBJ2-3, with D maybe TRBD2 (5 bases). Trimming removed 6 bases at V and 0 bases at J, with 10 bases between. This CDR3 is 14 amino acids long. Germline V gene sequence: CDR1 LNHDA, CDR2 SQIVND (reference sequence). CDR3 amino acids: CASSPRTSTDTQYF. DNA of the CDR3: TGTGCCAGTAGCCCCAGGACTAGCACAGATACGCAGTATTTT. Complete variable domain (other parts from reference TRBV19 and TRBJ2-3): DGGITQSPKYLFRKEGQNVTLSCEQNLNHDAMYWYRQDPGQGLRLIYYSQIVNDFQKGDIAEGYSVSREKKESFPLTVTSAQKNPTAFYLCASSPRTSTDTQYFGPGTRLTVL.

The genes are TRBV2 and TRBJ1-3; 7 nucleotides line up with TRBD1. CDR1 is SNHLY, CDR2 FYNNEI, per germline. This CDR3 has 15 residues. Trimming at V came to 5 bases and at J to 3 bases, leaving 7 bases not matched to a gene. CDR3 DNA: TGTGCCAGCAGTAGCTCAGGGGGTCGTGGAAACACCATATATTTT. Protein: CASSSSGGRGNTIYF. The full variable domain, completed using reference TRBV2 and TRBJ1-3, is EPEVTQTPSHQVTQMGQEVILRCVPISNHLYFYWYRQILGQKVEFLVSFYNNEISEKSEIFDDQFSVERPDGSNFTLKIRSTKLEDSAMYFCASSSSGGRGNTIYFGEGSWLTVV.

The chain recombines TRBV5-1 with TRBJ2-5; D may be TRBD1 (5 bases). The ends were cut back, 0 bases at V and 2 bases at J, with 11 bases in the middle. Germline V gives CDR1 SGHRS, CDR2 YFSETQ. The CDR3 runs to 15 residues. The CDR3 here is CASSLEAGKQETQYF. The CDR3 DNA sequence: TGCGCCAGCAGCTTGGAGGCAGGGAAACAAGAGACCCAGTACTTC.

The chain couples TRBV5-4 to TRBJ2-7; 9 bases agree with TRBD2. V shed 0 bases and J 4 bases; nucleotides not matched to a gene: 5. Germline V gives CDR1 SGHNT, CDR2 YYREEE (reference sequence). The CDR3 sequence is 15 residues long. The CDR3 region has the DNA TGTGCCAGCAGCTTGGGTAGCGGGGGACCTTACGAGCAGTACTTC. Translated: CASSLGSGGPYEQYF. Variable domain in full (rest from reference TRBV5-4 and TRBJ2-7): ETGVTQSPTHLIKTRGQQVTLRCSSQSGHNTVSWYQQALGQGPQFIFQYYREEENGRGNFPPRFSGLQFPNYSSELNVNALELDDSALYLCASSLGSGGPYEQYFGPGTRLTVT.

V and J are TRBV7-8 and TRBJ2-2, with D unresolved. Germline lookup yields CDR1 SGHVS and CDR2 FQNEAQ. Trimming left V 4 bases short and J 7 bases short, with 10 bases between. The CDR3 runs to 13 residues. The CDR3 DNA follows: TGTGCCAGCAGCTCCCACCCTAACGGGGAGCTGTTTTTT. It is translated as CASSSHPNGELFF.

The V call is TRBV5-1, the J call TRBJ2-3; 9 bases match TRBD2. V dropped 4 bases and J dropped 4; count of bases not matched to a gene: 16. CDR1 SGHRS and CDR2 YFSETQ come from the germline V gene. The CDR3 extends over 18 amino acids. CDR3: CASSPEVYLRGGPDTQYF. CDR3 coding DNA: TGCGCCAGCAGCCCGGAGGTATATTTGCGGGGGGGACCAGATACGCAGTATTTT.